This record covers a single TCR beta chain. This entry is derived from a study of blood T cell repertoires in COVID-19. Study context: There were acute and convalescent COVID-19 samples, and they came from the United States, Italy and Spain.

Per the germline V gene, CDR1 is LNHDA and CDR2 is SQIVND (reference sequence). The CDR3 sequence is 12 residues long. The V and J ends lost 3 bases and 5 bases respectively, with 8 bases between them. Profiling relied on immunoSEQ multiplex PCR, and the TCRdb table lists in-frame clones only, not all of them. This sample has under 200,000 clones; about 80% occur once, and the top ten carry about 2.7%. The TCR was taken from a human donor with acute or convalescent COVID-19. The donor label of this sample is uncertain. This chain links TRBV19 with TRBJ2-7; D perhaps matches TRBD2 (5 bases). The specimen was peripheral blood. The CDR3 reads CASSIWGDEQYF. In DNA form, the CDR3 reads TGTGCCAGTAGTATCTGGGGAGACGAGCAGTACTTC.